The 7 T cell receptor beta chains below all came from one sample that was sequenced in a study of identical twins. From the 5' RACE reads, TCRdb called clonotypes with MiXCR, one entry per CDR3 protein. Here the sample spans approximately 530,000 distinct CDR3 sequences, about 22% being singletons. These data were also reused for a study on yellow fever vaccine responses in identical twins.

Sequencing was carried out using CD4+ T cells sorted from blood. These receptors were collected from a young woman in good health.

This clonotype has only a few counts. The rearrangement uses TRBV7-2 and TRBJ2-7; 10 positions match TRBD2. Trimming removed 5 bases from V and 0 bases from J; junction bases left unmatched: 7. CDR1 is SGHTA, CDR2 FQGNSA, per germline. The CDR3 is made up of 16 amino acids. The chain's CDR3 is CASSPQPSGSSYEQYF. The DNA for the CDR3 is TGTGCCAGCAGCCCACAACCTAGCGGGAGCTCCTACGAGCAGTACTTC.

This chain links TRBV25-1 with TRBJ2-7, with a possible D match to TRBD1 (6 bases). The CDR3 runs to 14 residues. Per the germline V gene, CDR1 is MGHDK and CDR2 is SYGVNS. The ends were cut back, 6 bases at V and 5 bases at J, with 17 bases in the middle. The CDR3 nucleotides read TGTGCCAGCAGCCCCGGGACACCTTCCCACGAGCAGTACTTC. Translated, it gives CASSPGTPSHEQYF.

The V gene is TRBV7-8, the J gene TRBJ2-6; D not resolved. The CDR3 is made up of 15 amino acids. Germline loops: CDR1 SGHVS, CDR2 FQNEAQ. With 0 bases removed from V and 1 base from J, the gap between germline ends came to 4 bases. CDR3 coding DNA: TGTGCCAGCAGCTTAGCCCAGTCTGGGGCCAACGTCCTGACTTTC. Its protein product is CASSLAQSGANVLTF.

This CDR3 reads CSARDLSRGSPLHF. CDR3 coding DNA: TGCAGTGCTAGAGACCTCAGTAGGGGGTCACCCCTCCACTTT. The V gene is TRBV20-1, the J gene TRBJ1-6; tentatively, D is TRBD1 (6 bases). With 0 bases removed from V and 10 bases from J, the gap between germline ends came to 13 bases. The CDR3 spans 14 residues. Germline values: CDR1 DFQATT, CDR2 SNEGSKA (reference sequence).

In this sample, this clonotype turned up many times. The rearrangement uses TRBV12-3 or TRBV12-4 and TRBJ2-5; 9 bases align to TRBD2. The CDR3 is made up of 15 amino acids. J was trimmed by 4 bases and V by 5 bases; bases with no gene match: 8. CDR3 amino acids: CASSESGRFSETQYF. In nucleotides, the CDR3 is TGTGCCAGCAGTGAAAGCGGGAGGTTCTCAGAGACCCAGTACTTC.

This rearrangement joins TRBV2 to TRBJ2-2; the D gene is possibly TRBD2 (5 bases). Trimming left V 8 bases short and J 4 bases short, with 14 bases between. The germline CDR1 and CDR2 sequences are SNHLY and FYNNEI. This CDR3 has 14 amino acids. CDR3 loop: CASGSDWSTGELFF. The DNA for the CDR3 is TGTGCCAGCGGGAGCGATTGGAGCACCGGGGAGCTGTTTTTT.

J is TRBJ2-3 and V is TRBV29-1; 9 bases line up with TRBD2. J gave up 0 bases and V 5 bases, and 3 bases lay outside the gene matches. The CDR3 is 14 residues long. The germline gives CDR1 SQVTM, CDR2 ANQGSEA. The DNA of the CDR3 is TGCAGCGTTAAACTAGCGGGTAGCACAGATACGCAGTATTTT. It translates to CSVKLAGSTDTQYF.